This T cell receptor beta chain was recorded in a study of cytotoxic CD8 clonotypes in ibrutinib-treated CLL. Turning to the study itself: Outcomes included 24 partial and 2 complete responses; after median around 5.5 years, roughly 14 stayed remitted and about twelve progressed.

The method was immunoSEQ multiplex PCR; TCRdb's version includes in-frame clones alone and lacks a portion of them. The table shows tens of thousands of clones, with 55% to 75% occurring only once. V was trimmed by 6 bases and J by 1 base, leaving 6 bases between them. Germline lookup yields CDR1 KGHSH and CDR2 LQKENI. This CDR3 contains 13 residues. Study outcomes and limitations: In comparison with age-matched healthy donors, baseline clonality was higher and tracked circulating CD8+ T-cell counts. Once treatment began, public clonotypes, which were uncommon, contracted or stayed stable. Baseline levels were approached again at progression, after clonality had risen at ibrutinib response.

About this clone: Its antigen remains unknown.

The origin of this receptor is a human donor with chronic lymphocytic leukemia. The input for sequencing was PBMCs, taken after 24 months of ibrutinib treatment. This chain joins TRBV18 and TRBJ2-2; D remains unclear. CDR3 protein: CASSGQNTGELFF. CDR3 bases: TGTGCCAGCTCGGGTCAGAACACCGGGGAGCTGTTTTTT. Using reference TRBV18 and TRBJ2-2 for the parts outside the CDR3, the full variable domain is NAGVMQNPRHLVRRRGQEARLRCSPMKGHSHVYWYRQLPEEGLKFMVYLQKENIIDESGMPKERFSAEFPKEGPSILRIQQVVRGDSAAYFCASSGQNTGELFFGEGSRLTVL.